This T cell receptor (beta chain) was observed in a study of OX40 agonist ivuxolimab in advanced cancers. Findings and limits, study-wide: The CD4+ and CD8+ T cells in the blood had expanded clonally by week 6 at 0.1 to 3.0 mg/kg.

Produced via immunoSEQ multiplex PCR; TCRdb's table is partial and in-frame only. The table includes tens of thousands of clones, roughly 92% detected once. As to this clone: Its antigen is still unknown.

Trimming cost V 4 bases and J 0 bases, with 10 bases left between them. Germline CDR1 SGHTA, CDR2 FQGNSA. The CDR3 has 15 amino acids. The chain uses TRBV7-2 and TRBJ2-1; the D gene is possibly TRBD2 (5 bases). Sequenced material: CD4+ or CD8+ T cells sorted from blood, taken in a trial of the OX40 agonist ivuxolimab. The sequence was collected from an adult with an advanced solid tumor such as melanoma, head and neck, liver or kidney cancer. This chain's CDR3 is CASSWTVSSYNEQFF. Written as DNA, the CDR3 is TGTGCCAGCAGCTGGACTGTAAGCTCCTACAATGAGCAGTTCTTC. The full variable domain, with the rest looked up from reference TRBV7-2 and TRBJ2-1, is GAGVSQSPSNKVTEKGKDVELRCDPISGHTALYWYRQSLGQGLEFLIYFQGNSAPDKSGLPSDRFSAERTGGSVSTLTIQRTQQEDSAVYLCASSWTVSSYNEQFFGPGTRLTVL.